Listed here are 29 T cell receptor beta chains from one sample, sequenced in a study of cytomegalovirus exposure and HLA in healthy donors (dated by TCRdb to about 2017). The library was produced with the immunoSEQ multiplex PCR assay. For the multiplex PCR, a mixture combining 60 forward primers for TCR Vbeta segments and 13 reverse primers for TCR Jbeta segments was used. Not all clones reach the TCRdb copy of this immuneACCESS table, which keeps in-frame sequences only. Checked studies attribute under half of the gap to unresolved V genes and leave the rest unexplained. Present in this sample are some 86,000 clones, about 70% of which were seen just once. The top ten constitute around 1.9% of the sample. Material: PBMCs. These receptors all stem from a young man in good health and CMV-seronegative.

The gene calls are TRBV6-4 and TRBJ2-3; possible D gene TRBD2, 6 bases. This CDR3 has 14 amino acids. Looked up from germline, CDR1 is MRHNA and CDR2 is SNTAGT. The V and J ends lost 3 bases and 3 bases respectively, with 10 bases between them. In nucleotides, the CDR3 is TGTGCCAGCAGTGATGTCGGGGGTACAGATACGCAGTATTTT. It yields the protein CASSDVGGTDTQYF.

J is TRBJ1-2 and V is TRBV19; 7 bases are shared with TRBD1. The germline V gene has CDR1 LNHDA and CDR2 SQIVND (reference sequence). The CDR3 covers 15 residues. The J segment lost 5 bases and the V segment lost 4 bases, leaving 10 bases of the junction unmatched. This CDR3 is CASSTPGRGLYGYTF. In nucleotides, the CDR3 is TGTGCCAGTAGTACCCCGGGCAGGGGGTTATATGGCTACACCTTC.

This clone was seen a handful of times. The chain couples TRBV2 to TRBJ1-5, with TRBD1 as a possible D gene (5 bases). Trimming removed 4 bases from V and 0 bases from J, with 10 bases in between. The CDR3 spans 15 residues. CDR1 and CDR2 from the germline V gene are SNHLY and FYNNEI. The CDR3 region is CASSGEGTSNQPQHF. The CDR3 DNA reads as TGTGCCAGCAGTGGGGAGGGGACTAGCAATCAGCCCCAGCATTTT.

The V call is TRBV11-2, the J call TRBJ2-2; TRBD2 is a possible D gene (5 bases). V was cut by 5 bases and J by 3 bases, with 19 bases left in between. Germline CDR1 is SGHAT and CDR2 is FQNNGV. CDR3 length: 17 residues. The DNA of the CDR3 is TGTGCCAGCAGCCCCCGGTTATTTCGGGAAGACACCGGGGAGCTGTTTTTT. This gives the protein CASSPRLFREDTGELFF.

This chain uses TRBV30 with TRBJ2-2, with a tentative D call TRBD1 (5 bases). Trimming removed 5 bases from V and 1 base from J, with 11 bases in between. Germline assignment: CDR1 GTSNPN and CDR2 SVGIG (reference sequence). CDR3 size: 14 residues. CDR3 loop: CAWGVGVNTGELFF. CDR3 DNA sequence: TGTGCCTGGGGGGTAGGGGTGAACACCGGGGAGCTGTTTTTT.

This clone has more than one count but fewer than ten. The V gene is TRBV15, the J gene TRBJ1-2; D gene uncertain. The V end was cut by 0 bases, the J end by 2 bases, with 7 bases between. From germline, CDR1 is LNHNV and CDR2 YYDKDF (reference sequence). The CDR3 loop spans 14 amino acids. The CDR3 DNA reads TGTGCCACCAGCAGAGAGAGTCCCAACTATGGCTACACCTTC. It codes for CATSRESPNYGYTF.

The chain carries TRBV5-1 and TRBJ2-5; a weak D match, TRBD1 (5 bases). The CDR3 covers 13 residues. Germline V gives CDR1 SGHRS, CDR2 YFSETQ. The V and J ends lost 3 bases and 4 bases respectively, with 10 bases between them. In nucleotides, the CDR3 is TGCGCCAGCAGCTCCCGAAGGGGAGAGACCCAGTACTTC. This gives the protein CASSSRRGETQYF.

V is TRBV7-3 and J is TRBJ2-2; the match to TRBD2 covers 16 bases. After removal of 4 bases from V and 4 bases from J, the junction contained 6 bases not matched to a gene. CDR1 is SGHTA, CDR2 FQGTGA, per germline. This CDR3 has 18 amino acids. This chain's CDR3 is CASSYRGLAGGSTGELFF. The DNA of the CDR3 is TGTGCCAGCAGCTACAGGGGACTAGCGGGAGGGAGCACCGGGGAGCTGTTTTTT.

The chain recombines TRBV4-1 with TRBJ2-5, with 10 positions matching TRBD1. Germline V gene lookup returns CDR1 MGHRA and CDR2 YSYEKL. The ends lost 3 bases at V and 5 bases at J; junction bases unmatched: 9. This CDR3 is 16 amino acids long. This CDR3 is CASSQPDRGTMETQYF. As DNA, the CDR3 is TGCGCCAGCAGCCAGCCGGACAGGGGGACGATGGAGACCCAGTACTTC.

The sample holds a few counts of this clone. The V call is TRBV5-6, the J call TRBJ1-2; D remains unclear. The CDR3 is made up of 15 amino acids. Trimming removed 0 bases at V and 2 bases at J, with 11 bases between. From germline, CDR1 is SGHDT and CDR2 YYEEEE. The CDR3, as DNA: TGTGCCAGCAGCTTGGGGTCATTCCAGAACTATGGCTACACCTTC. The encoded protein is CASSLGSFQNYGYTF.

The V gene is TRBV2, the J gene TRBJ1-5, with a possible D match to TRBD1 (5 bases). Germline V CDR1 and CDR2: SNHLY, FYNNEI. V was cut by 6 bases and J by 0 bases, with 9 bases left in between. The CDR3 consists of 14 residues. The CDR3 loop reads CASRSGSSNQPQHF. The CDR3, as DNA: TGTGCCAGCAGATCAGGGTCTAGCAATCAGCCCCAGCATTTT. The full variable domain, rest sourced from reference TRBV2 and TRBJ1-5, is EPEVTQTPSHQVTQMGQEVILRCVPISNHLYFYWYRQILGQKVEFLVSFYNNEISEKSEIFDDQFSVERPDGSNFTLKIRSTKLEDSAMYFCASRSGSSNQPQHFGDGTRLSIL.

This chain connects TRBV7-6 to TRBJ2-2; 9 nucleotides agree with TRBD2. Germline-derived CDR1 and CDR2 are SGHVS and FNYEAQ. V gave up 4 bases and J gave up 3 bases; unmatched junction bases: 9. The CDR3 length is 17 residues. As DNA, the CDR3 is TGTGCCAGCAGCTCTTCTGCGGGGGGGCGGGACACCGGGGAGCTGTTTTTT. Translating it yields CASSSSAGGRDTGELFF.

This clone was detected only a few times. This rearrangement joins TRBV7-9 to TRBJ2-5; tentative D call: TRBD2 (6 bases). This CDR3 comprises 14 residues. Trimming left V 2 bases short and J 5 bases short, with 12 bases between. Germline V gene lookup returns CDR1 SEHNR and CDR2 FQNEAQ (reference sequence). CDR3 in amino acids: CASSLMDYPETQYF. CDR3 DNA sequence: TGTGCCAGCAGCTTAATGGACTACCCGGAGACCCAGTACTTC.

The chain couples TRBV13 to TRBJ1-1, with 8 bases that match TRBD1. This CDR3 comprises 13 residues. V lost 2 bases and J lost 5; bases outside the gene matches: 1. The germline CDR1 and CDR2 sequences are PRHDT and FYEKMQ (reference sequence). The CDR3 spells CASSLTGGTEAFF. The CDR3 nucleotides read TGTGCCAGCAGCTTAACAGGGGGAACTGAAGCTTTCTTT.

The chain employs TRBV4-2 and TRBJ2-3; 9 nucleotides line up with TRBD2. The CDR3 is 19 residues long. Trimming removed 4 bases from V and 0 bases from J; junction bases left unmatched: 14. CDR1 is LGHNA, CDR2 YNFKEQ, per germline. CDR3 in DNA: TGTGCCAGCAGCCCCTGGGGTGAGGGCGGGGGGGAAAGCACAGATACGCAGTATTTT. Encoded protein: CASSPWGEGGGESTDTQYF.

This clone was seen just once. Here the CDR3 DNA reads TGTGCCACCAGCAGAGGGTGGACTAGCGGGGATTACAATGAGCAGTTCTTC. Its translation: CATSRGWTSGDYNEQFF. The chain has TRBV15 and TRBJ2-1; 12 positions agree with TRBD2. Germline values: CDR1 LNHNV, CDR2 YYDKDF (reference sequence). V dropped 1 base and J dropped 4; count of bases not matched to a gene: 5. The CDR3 consists of 17 residues. The full variable domain, with the rest looked up from reference TRBV15 and TRBJ2-1, is DAMVIQNPRYQVTQFGKPVTLSCSQTLNHNVMYWYQQKSSQAPKLLFHYYDKDFNNEADTPDNFQSRRPNTSFCFLDIRSPGLGDTAMYLCATSRGWTSGDYNEQFFGPGTRLTVL.

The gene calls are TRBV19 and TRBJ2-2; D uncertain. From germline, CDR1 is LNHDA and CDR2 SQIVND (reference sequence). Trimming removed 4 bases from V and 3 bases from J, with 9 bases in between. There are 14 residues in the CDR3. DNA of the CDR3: TGTGCCAGTAGTAATCAGGTCCACACCGGGGAGCTGTTTTTT. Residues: CASSNQVHTGELFF.

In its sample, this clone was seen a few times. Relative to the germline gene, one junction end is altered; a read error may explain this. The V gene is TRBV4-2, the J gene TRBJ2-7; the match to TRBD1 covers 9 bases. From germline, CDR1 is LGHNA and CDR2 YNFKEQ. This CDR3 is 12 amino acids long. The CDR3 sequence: CASSPVQGAHLF. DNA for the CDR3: TGTGCCAGCAGCCCCGTACAGGGGGCCCACCTCTTC.

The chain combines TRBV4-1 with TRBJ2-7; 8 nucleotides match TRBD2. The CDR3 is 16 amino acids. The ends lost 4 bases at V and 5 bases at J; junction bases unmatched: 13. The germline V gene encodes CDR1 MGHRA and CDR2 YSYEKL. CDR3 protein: CASSPRLLAVHNEQYF. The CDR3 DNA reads TGCGCCAGCAGCCCACGACTACTAGCGGTTCACAACGAGCAGTACTTC.

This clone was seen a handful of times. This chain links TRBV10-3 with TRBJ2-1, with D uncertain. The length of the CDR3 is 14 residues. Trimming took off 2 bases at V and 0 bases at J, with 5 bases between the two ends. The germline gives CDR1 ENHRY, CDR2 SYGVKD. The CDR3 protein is CAISEASSYNEQFF. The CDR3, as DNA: TGTGCCATCAGTGAGGCTAGCTCCTACAATGAGCAGTTCTTC.

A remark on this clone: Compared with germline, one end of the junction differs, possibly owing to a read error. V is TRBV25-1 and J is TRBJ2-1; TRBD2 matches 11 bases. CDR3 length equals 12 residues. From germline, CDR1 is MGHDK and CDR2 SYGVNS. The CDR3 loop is CASSLLAGVHIF. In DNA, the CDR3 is TGTGCCAGCAGTCTACTAGCGGGAGTTCATATCTTC. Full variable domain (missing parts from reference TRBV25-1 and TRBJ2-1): EADIYQTPRYLVIGTGKKITLECSQTMGHDKMYWYQQDPGMELHLIHYSYGVNSTEKGDLSSESTVSRIRTEHFPLTLESARPSHTSQYLCASSLLAGVHIFGPGTRLTVL.

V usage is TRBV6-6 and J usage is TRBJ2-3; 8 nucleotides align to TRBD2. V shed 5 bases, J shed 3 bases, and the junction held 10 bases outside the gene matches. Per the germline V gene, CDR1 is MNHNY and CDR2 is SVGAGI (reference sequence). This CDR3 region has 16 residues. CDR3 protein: CASSKTGTSGTDTQYF. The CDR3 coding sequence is TGTGCCAGCAGTAAAACCGGGACTAGTGGAACAGATACGCAGTATTTT.

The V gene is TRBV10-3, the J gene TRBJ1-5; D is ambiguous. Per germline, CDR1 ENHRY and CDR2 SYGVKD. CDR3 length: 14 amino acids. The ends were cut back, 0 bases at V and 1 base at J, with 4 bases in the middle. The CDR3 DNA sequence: TGTGCCATCAGTGAGTCGCAGAGCAATCAGCCCCAGCATTTT. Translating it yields CAISESQSNQPQHF.

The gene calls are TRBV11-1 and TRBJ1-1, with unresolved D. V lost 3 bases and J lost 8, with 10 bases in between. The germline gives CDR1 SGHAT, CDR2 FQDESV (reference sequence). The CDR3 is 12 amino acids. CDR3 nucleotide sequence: TGTGCCAGCAGCTTTGAAACGGGGGAAGCTTTCTTT. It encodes CASSFETGEAFF.

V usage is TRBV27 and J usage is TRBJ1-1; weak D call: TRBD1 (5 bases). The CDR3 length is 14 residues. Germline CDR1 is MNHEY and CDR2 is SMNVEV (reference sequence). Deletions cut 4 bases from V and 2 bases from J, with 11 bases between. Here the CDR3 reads CASSWFGGNTEAFF. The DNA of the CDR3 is TGTGCCAGCAGTTGGTTCGGGGGAAACACTGAAGCTTTCTTT.

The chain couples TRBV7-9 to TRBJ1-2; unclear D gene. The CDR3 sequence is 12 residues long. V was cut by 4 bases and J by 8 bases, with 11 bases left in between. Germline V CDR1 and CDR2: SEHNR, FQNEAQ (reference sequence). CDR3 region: CASSSLTRGYTF. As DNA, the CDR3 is TGTGCCAGCAGCTCTCTCACGCGGGGCTACACCTTC.

CDR3 sequence reads: CASSLGGGRDAFF. CDR3 bases: TGTGCCAGCAGTTTAGGGGGGGGCAGGGACGCTTTCTTT. The V and J genes are TRBV27 and TRBJ1-1; D is possibly TRBD1 (6 bases). Germline lookup yields CDR1 MNHEY and CDR2 SMNVEV (reference sequence). V lost 2 bases and J 11 bases, leaving 15 bases between the germline ends. The length of the CDR3 is 13 residues.

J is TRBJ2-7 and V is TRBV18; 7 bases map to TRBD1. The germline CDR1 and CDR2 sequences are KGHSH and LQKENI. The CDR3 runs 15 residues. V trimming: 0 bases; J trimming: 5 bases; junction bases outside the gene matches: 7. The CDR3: CASSPPTGLFHEQYF. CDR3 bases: TGTGCCAGCTCACCACCGACAGGGCTGTTCCACGAGCAGTACTTC.

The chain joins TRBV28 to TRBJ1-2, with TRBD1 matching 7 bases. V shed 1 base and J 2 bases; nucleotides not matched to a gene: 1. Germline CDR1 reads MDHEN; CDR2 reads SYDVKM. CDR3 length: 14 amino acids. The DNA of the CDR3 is TGTGCCAGCAGTTTATCACAGGGGAACTATGGCTACACCTTC. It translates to CASSLSQGNYGYTF.